This T cell receptor (beta chain) was observed in a study of a mutant IDH1 vaccine in newly diagnosed glioma (dated by TCRdb to the early 2020s). Regarding the research as a whole: Vaccination started 4-6 weeks after radiotherapy alone, or was given together with temozolomide cycles in the groups whose treatment included chemotherapy. Of the approximately 30 treated patients, 62.5% were male and roughly 38% were female, and a mean age of roughly 37 years was recorded. Peripheral blood was drawn at six visits: V03 (baseline), V05, V07, V10, V12 and V13. For exploratory analyses, longitudinal TCRB deep sequencing was carried out in 25 treated patients wherever samples were available. Visit V12 was the week-35 safety follow-up and visit V13 was the week-47 end of study. Prior to enrollment, standard therapy consisting of radiotherapy alone, temozolomide alone, or radiochemotherapy with temozolomide had been administered to patients, with the combination being received by most patients.

The CDR3 contains 15 residues, cysteine and phenylalanine counted. Only the CDR3 region is kept as DNA, spanning 45 bases read in frame from base 1. CDR1 and CDR2 (SGHTA, FQGNSA) derive from the germline V gene. Cut back by 5 bases and 1 base, the V and J ends lie 14 bases apart. Concerning this clone itself: Its antigen is unknown. There are no base qualities to consult, and no much larger clone falls within one base.

The time point label for this specimen denotes: week 35, safety follow-up. Each vaccine dose was 300 ug of a 20-mer mutant IDH1 peptide in Montanide, given subcutaneously with topical imiquimod. Eight vaccinations were administered to patients in weeks 1, 3, 5, 7, 11, 15, 19 and 23, corresponding to visits V03 through V10. The donors had newly diagnosed IDH1-mutant astrocytomas of WHO grade 3 or 4 that showed loss of nuclear ATRX. The samples were drawn from NOA16, a multicentre, single-arm, open-label phase I trial in Germany that tested a mutant IDH1 peptide vaccine in humans for the first time. Genomic DNA for TCRB sequencing was extracted from EDTA blood using the DNeasy Blood and Tissue Kit. Results the study describes overall, beyond this receptor: According to the authors, sample limitations meant that analyses of patient blood samples could not be reproduced. PBMC samples for TCRB deep sequencing were selected based on availability. No apparent relationship was observed between pseudoprogression and alterations in the top peripheral T cell clonotypes detected by TCRB sequencing. Immune responses induced by the vaccine were seen in more than 85% of patients across multiple MHC alleles.

Library method: the immunoSEQ multiplex PCR assay. The hsTCRB Kit was used according to the manufacturer's protocol to amplify rearranged TCR beta chain sequences. An Illumina MiSeq was used to sequence the TCRB libraries. Per the original workflow: The proprietary platform of the kit vendor was used for demultiplexing, trimming and gene mapping. This is the immuneACCESS table as TCRdb keeps it, with only in-frame sequences that have V and J called. A part of the clones is gone; compared with another copy, unresolved V genes explain less than half, and the rest is unexplained. The V and J calls and clone size are taken from that table; D and trimming were inferred from the DNA. The sample table records some 42,000 clones; roughly 80% of these occur just once. The ten biggest clones cover approximately 4.6% of the sample.

Sequencing used PBMCs, obtained from a glioma patient whose treatment included an IDH1 peptide vaccine. The chain joins TRBV7-2 to TRBJ1-2; TRBD1 is possibly the D segment (6 matching bases). The TCR sequence derives from a woman aged 45-59 years with glioma. The DNA reads TGTGCCAGCAGCCGCAGACAGGAGGTTAACTATGGCTACACCTTC. Translated, it reads CASSRRQEVNYGYTF.